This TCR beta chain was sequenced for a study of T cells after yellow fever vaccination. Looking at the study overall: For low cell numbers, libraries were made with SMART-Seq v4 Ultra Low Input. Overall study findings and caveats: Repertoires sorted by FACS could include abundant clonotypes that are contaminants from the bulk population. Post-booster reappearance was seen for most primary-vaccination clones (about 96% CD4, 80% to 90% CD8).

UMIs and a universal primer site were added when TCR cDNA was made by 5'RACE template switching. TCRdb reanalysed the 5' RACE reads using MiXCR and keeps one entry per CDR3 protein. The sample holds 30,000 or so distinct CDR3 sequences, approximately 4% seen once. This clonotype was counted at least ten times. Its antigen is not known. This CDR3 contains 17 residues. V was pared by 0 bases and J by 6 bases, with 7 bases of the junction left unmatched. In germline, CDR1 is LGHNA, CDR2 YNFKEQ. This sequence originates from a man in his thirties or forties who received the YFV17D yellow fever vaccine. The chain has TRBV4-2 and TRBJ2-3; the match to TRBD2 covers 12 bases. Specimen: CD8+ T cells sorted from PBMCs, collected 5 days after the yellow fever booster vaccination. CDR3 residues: CASSQETSGSGWDTQYF. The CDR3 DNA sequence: TGTGCCAGCAGCCAAGAGACTAGCGGGAGTGGGTGGGATACGCAGTATTTT.